One and the same sample provided the 8 T cell receptor beta chains below, sequenced in a study of CD8+ T cells in alopecia areata. Investigators isolated RNA and reverse transcribed it into cDNA to act as the sequencing template. TCRdb keeps only in-frame clones here, not all; method: immunoSEQ multiplex PCR. The repertoire consists of over 100,000 clones, with approximately 49% occurring once and the leading ten covering about 19%. The sequenced sample was CD8+ T cells sorted from blood, obtained at week 0. These receptors were obtained from a human donor with alopecia areata.

This clone appeared a few times. J is TRBJ1-6 and V is TRBV7-2; D is unresolved. Trimming left V 1 base short and J 6 bases short, with 10 bases between. The germline V gene has CDR1 SGHTA and CDR2 FQGNSA. This CDR3 contains 15 residues. The CDR3 reads CASSLDSGLNSPLHF. The CDR3 bases are TGTGCCAGCAGCTTAGATTCAGGCCTTAATTCACCCCTCCACTTT.

The J gene is TRBJ2-3, the V gene TRBV14; maybe TRBD2 (7 bases). The CDR3 totals 15 residues. Per the germline V gene, CDR1 is SGHDN and CDR2 is FVKESK. Trimming shortened V by 4 bases and J by 2 bases, and 13 bases separated the two germline ends. In nucleotides, the CDR3 is TGTGCCAGCAGCCTAGGGGGGGCCTACACAGATACGCAGTATTTT. Its protein product is CASSLGGAYTDTQYF. Complete variable domain (other parts from reference TRBV14 and TRBJ2-3): EAGVTQFPSHSVIEKGQTVTLRCDPISGHDNLYWYRRVMGKEIKFLLHFVKESKQDESGMPNNRFLAERTGGTYSTLKVQPAELEDSGVYFCASSLGGAYTDTQYFGPGTRLTVL.

About this clone itself: The same CDR3 also results from other DNA sequences found in this sample. The chain combines TRBV7-9 with TRBJ1-1; no firm D call. Between the trimmed V and J ends, which lost 4 bases and 5 bases, there was a span of 8 bases. Germline V gene sequence: CDR1 SEHNR, CDR2 FQNEAQ (reference sequence). The length of the CDR3 is 12 residues. CDR3 nucleotide sequence: TGTGCCAGCAGCTCGGGTGGTACTGAAGCTTTCTTT. Translation: CASSSGGTEAFF.

This clone has a handful of counts. The rearrangement links TRBV29-1 to TRBJ2-5; tentative D call: TRBD1 (5 bases). The CDR3 covers 12 residues. The V and J ends lost 5 bases and 3 bases respectively, with 10 bases between them. The germline gives CDR1 SQVTM, CDR2 ANQGSEA. CDR3 nucleotides: TGCAGCGTTCCTCAGGGAAAAGAGACCCAGTACTTC. Translated, it gives CSVPQGKETQYF.

This clone was counted a few times. Here the CDR3 reads CSVEEDRGRETQYF. CDR3 DNA: TGCAGCGTTGAAGAAGACAGGGGGCGAGAGACCCAGTACTTC. The V and J genes are TRBV29-1 and TRBJ2-5, with 10 positions matching TRBD1. This CDR3 is 14 amino acids long. The germline CDR1 and CDR2 sequences are SQVTM and ANQGSEA. Trimming cost V 0 bases and J 4 bases; bases outside gene matches: 2.

As regards this clone: At one end, the junction sequence differs from germline, possibly due to a read error. The chain joins TRBV5-1 to TRBJ2-5; 9 positions agree with TRBD2. This CDR3 is 15 amino acids long. Germline V gene sequence: CDR1 SGHRS, CDR2 YFSETQ. This CDR3 is CASSLASGTEEAQYF. The CDR3 DNA reads as TGCGCCAGCAGCTTGGCTAGCGGGACGGAAGAGGCCCAGTACTTC.

V gene TRBV5-1 combines with J gene TRBJ2-7; 8 nucleotides agree with TRBD2. The J segment lost 6 bases and the V segment lost 5 bases, leaving 7 bases of the junction unmatched. The germline V gene has CDR1 SGHRS and CDR2 YFSETQ. This CDR3 comprises 13 residues. Here the CDR3 DNA reads TGCGCCAGCAGACTAGCGGCAACTCCCGAGCAGTACTTC. It encodes CASRLAATPEQYF.

This clone was picked up a small number of times. V gene TRBV6-5 combines with J gene TRBJ1-1; D gene ambiguous. This CDR3 comprises 12 residues. Germline loops: CDR1 MNHEY, CDR2 SVGAGI. The germline V and J ends were trimmed by 6 bases and 7 bases, with 12 bases remaining between them. The CDR3 sequence is CASSLGMGEAFF. The CDR3, as DNA: TGTGCCAGCAGCCTTGGGATGGGTGAAGCTTTCTTT.